What follows describes a single TCR beta chain. There are 16 residues in the CDR3. Trimming at V came to 0 bases and at J to 8 bases, leaving 5 bases not matched to a gene. Germline CDR1 MNHEY, CDR2 SVGAGI. Libraries were prepared by immunoSEQ multiplex PCR; TCRdb keeps only in-frame clonotypes and omits some of them. The sample consists of 120,000 or so clones, around 90% of them appearing once. These data belong to a study of OX40 agonist ivuxolimab in advanced cancers. This sequence originates from an adult with an advanced solid tumor such as melanoma, head and neck, liver or kidney cancer. V usage is TRBV6-5 and J usage is TRBJ2-3; TRBD2 matches at 13 bases. Sequenced material: CD4+ or CD8+ T cells sorted from blood, taken in a trial of the OX40 agonist ivuxolimab. The DNA of the CDR3 is TGTGCCAGCAGTTACTCTTGGACTAGCGGGGGAGCTACGCAGTATTTT. Its translation is CASSYSWTSGGATQYF.